This T cell receptor beta chain was documented in a study of blood T cells in healthy people across ages. Points from the study as a whole: Fewer expanded clones and more diversity marked long-lived versus aged donors. The fall in TCR beta diversity per million T cells was roughly linear with age.

A remark on this clonotype: Its antigen is undetermined.

The donors, all healthy, were Caucasians living in Russia, aged roughly 6 to 90. No fewer than 5.5 micrograms of total RNA were isolated from every sample. CDR3 length equals 15 residues. The germline CDR1 and CDR2 sequences are SGHRS and YFSETQ. V lost 4 bases to trimming and J lost 1 base, with 14 bases between them. A second about 7 to 12 cycle PCR used barcoded and J-beta primers. Each CDR3 protein gets one entry after TCRdb re-called the 5' RACE reads with MiXCR. The sample consists of over 550,000 distinct CDR3 sequences, approximately 30% of them appearing once. The sequence was obtained from a woman over 75 in good health. Sequencing input: blood. V is TRBV5-1 and J is TRBJ1-1, with D possibly matching TRBD1 (5 bases). This CDR3 is CASSPTGVTNTEAFF. CDR3 coding DNA: TGCGCCAGCAGCCCCACGGGGGTCACGAACACTGAAGCTTTCTTT.